Below are 21 T cell receptor beta chains sequenced from a single sample in a study of molecular identifiers for immune sequencing clone quantification. TCRdb redid the calling of the PCR reads with MiXCR, one entry per CDR3 protein. Among about 500,000 distinct CDR3 sequences listed, about 26% were seen once. Sequencing used naive CD8+ T cells from blood, with Jurkat cell RNA spiked in. Subset defined: FACS-sorted CD8+CD4-CCR7+CD45RA+ naive T cells. The receptors here all came from a human donor in good health. Some libraries in this study had Jurkat cell RNA spiked in.

This clonotype occurred many times. This rearrangement joins TRBV29-1 to TRBJ2-1; maybe TRBD2 (6 bases). This CDR3 is 17 amino acids long. CDR1 is SQVTM, CDR2 ANQGSEA, per germline. The V and J ends lost 0 bases and 7 bases respectively, with 22 bases between them. The DNA of the CDR3 is TGCAGCGTTGAAGATCCTGGAATTAGCGGATTCGGGAATGAGCAGTTCTTC. Its translation is CSVEDPGISGFGNEQFF.

There are many counts of this clonotype. The rearrangement joins TRBV12-3 or TRBV12-4 to TRBJ1-3; a weak D match, TRBD1 (6 bases). This CDR3 is built from 14 residues. Trimming took off 6 bases at V and 7 bases at J, with 16 bases between the two ends. Written as DNA, the CDR3 is TGTGCCAGCAGAGGTTGGCAGGGGCTGAACACCATATATTTT. This sequence encodes CASRGWQGLNTIYF.

This clonotype was recorded a few times. The V call is TRBV10-2, the J call TRBJ1-5; D perhaps matches TRBD1 (6 bases). The V and J ends lost 3 bases and 0 bases respectively, with 24 bases between them. The germline gives CDR1 WSHSY, CDR2 SAAADI. The CDR3 runs to 20 residues. The CDR3 loop is CASSDYRDSIIPYSNQPQHF. In DNA form, the CDR3 reads TGCGCCAGCAGTGACTACAGGGATTCGATCATCCCCTATAGCAATCAGCCCCAGCATTTT.

Concerning this clonotype itself: An end of the junction differs from the germline gene, which may be a read error. DNA for the CDR3: TGTGCCGGCAGTTTCGGGACTAGCGCCAATGAGCAGTTCTTC. This encodes CAGSFGTSANEQFF. The V call is TRBV12-3 or TRBV12-4, the J call TRBJ2-1; 10 nucleotides line up with TRBD2. The CDR3 covers 14 residues.

Of note for this clonotype: Possible read error: a much larger clone is one base away. The chain uses TRBV7-2 and TRBJ2-7; weak D call: TRBD1 (6 bases). This CDR3 is built from 15 residues. Trimming left V 5 bases short and J 5 bases short, with 19 bases between. Germline V gives CDR1 SGHTA, CDR2 FQGNSA. The CDR3 DNA sequence: TGTGCCAGCAGCCCGAACAGGGTTAGTTTCAACGAGCAGTACTTC. Translation: CASSPNRVSFNEQYF.

The sample holds many counts of this clonotype. The V call is TRBV6-1, the J call TRBJ2-5; no clear D. The CDR3 totals 12 residues. V dropped 2 bases and J dropped 5 bases, with 6 bases sitting between them. The germline CDR1 and CDR2 sequences are MNHNS and SASEGT. The CDR3 reads CASSELWETQYF. The CDR3 coding sequence is TGTGCCAGCAGTGAATTATGGGAGACCCAGTACTTC.

CDR3 loop: CASSQDPPGTGRGNEQFF. CDR3 DNA sequence: TGCGCCAGCAGCCAAGATCCCCCCGGGACAGGGAGGGGGAATGAGCAGTTCTTC. The rearrangement joins TRBV4-3 to TRBJ2-1, with 9 bases lining up with TRBD1. CDR1 LGHNA and CDR2 YSLEER come from the germline V gene. The CDR3 contains 18 residues. Losses at the gene ends were 0 bases for V and 7 bases for J; bases not matched to a gene: 13.

In this sample, this clonotype turned up a few times. The chain couples TRBV7-9 to TRBJ2-1; the D gene is possibly TRBD1 (6 bases). The CDR3 loop spans 16 amino acids. Trimming stripped 3 bases from V and 2 bases from J, with 14 bases between. Germline-derived CDR1 and CDR2 are SEHNR and FQNEAQ (reference sequence). CDR3 in amino acids: CASSFALGGPYNEQFF. The DNA for the CDR3 is TGTGCCAGCAGCTTCGCCCTAGGGGGACCCTACAATGAGCAGTTCTTC.

This clonotype was observed a few times. The gene calls are TRBV6-6 and TRBJ1-5, with 7 nucleotides matching TRBD1. The V gene end was trimmed by 3 bases and the J gene end by 0 bases; junction bases not matched to a gene: 11. The CDR3 runs 18 residues. Germline assignment: CDR1 MNHNY and CDR2 SVGAGI (reference sequence). CDR3 protein: CASSYWQGVGYSNQPQHF. CDR3 nucleotide sequence: TGTGCCAGCAGTTATTGGCAGGGGGTCGGTTATAGCAATCAGCCCCAGCATTTT.

This clonotype was detected ten times or more. The V call is TRBV21-1, the J call TRBJ1-6; the DNA was not compared with TRBD1, the D call given in the table. TRBV21-1 is an annotated pseudogene. The CDR3 consists of 11 residues. CDR3: CASGGCSPLHF. The CDR3 DNA sequence: TGTGCCAGCGGGGGGTGTTCACCCCTCCACTTT.

The V and J genes are TRBV20-1 and TRBJ2-7, with TRBD2 matching 8 bases. V lost 0 bases, J lost 7 bases, and 8 bases stayed unmatched. This CDR3 is 14 amino acids long. Germline CDR1 is DFQATT and CDR2 is SNEGSKA (reference sequence). The CDR3 DNA reads TGCAGTGCTAGAGATGGACTAGCTGGATATGAGCAGTACTTC. It is translated as CSARDGLAGYEQYF.

This clonotype was detected ten times or more. DNA of the CDR3: TGTGCCGGTGGTCCGGGACAGGGGGCAACTGGGGCCAACGTCCTGACTTTC. Translated: CAGGPGQGATGANVLTF. The chain is built from TRBV28 and TRBJ2-6, with TRBD1 identical over 12 bases. Germline CDR1 reads MDHEN; CDR2 reads SYDVKM. CDR3 size: 17 residues. Trimming removed 11 bases from V and 2 bases from J; junction bases left unmatched: 10.

This clonotype has just a few counts. The V gene is TRBV20-1, the J gene TRBJ2-7, with D unresolved. CDR1 and CDR2 (germline): DFQATT, SNEGSKA (reference sequence). The germline V and J ends were trimmed by 4 bases and 2 bases, with 12 bases remaining between them. The CDR3 contains 13 residues. The DNA of the CDR3 is TGCAGTGCTACCTACTTCGAAGCCTACGAGCAGTACTTC. This encodes CSATYFEAYEQYF.

This clonotype has a count of ten or more. The genes are TRBV12-5 and TRBJ1-4; D unclear. Germline CDR1 is LGHNT and CDR2 is FRNRAP. This CDR3 is 15 amino acids long. Trimming left V 2 bases short and J 6 bases short, with 13 bases between. The DNA of the CDR3 is TGTGCTAGTGGTTTGCTGGGAGCCGCGGATGAAAAACTGTTTTTT. This sequence encodes CASGLLGAADEKLFF.

The genes are TRBV30 and TRBJ2-3; D possibly corresponds to TRBD2 (6 bases). Deletions cut 7 bases from V and 5 bases from J, with 16 bases between. This CDR3 is built from 13 residues. The V gene's germline CDR1 is GTSNPN and CDR2 SVGIG (reference sequence). The CDR3 loop reads CALRYGRGDTQYF. CDR3 DNA sequence: TGTGCCTTGCGCTACGGGCGGGGAGATACGCAGTATTTT. The variable domain in full, with the rest retrieved from reference TRBV30 and TRBJ2-3, is SQTIHQWPATLVQPVGSPLSLECTVEGTSNPNLYWYRQAAGRGLQLLFYSVGIGQISSEVPQNLSASRPQDRQFILSSKKLLLSDSGFYLCALRYGRGDTQYFGPGTRLTVL.

As concerns this clonotype: A much more abundant neighbour one base away suggests this may be a read error. V usage is TRBV7-9 and J usage is TRBJ2-3; the D gene is possibly TRBD2 (6 bases). Germline V gene data show CDR1 as SEHNR and CDR2 as FQNEAQ (reference sequence). This CDR3 has 18 residues. CDR3 loop: CASSLVVKPTTSTNTQYF. CDR3 nucleotides: TGTGCCAGCAGCTTAGTCGTCAAGCCAACCACTAGCACAAATACGCAGTATTTT. Complete variable domain (other parts from reference TRBV7-9 and TRBJ2-3): DTGVSQNPRHKITKRGQNVTFRCDPISEHNRLYWYRQTLGQGPEFLTYFQNEAQLEKSRLLSDRFSAERPKGSFSTLEIQRTEQGDSAMYLCASSLVVKPTTSTNTQYFGPGTRLTVL.

The rearrangement links TRBV12-3 or TRBV12-4 to TRBJ1-5, with TRBD1 matching over 7 bases. CDR3 length equals 15 residues. The trim removed 5 bases at V and 3 bases at J, leaving 7 bases unmatched. The CDR3 reads CASSRTGEFNQPQHF. The CDR3, as DNA: TGTGCCAGCAGTCGGACAGGAGAATTCAATCAGCCCCAGCATTTT.

This clonotype occurred many times. This chain uses TRBV12-3 or TRBV12-4 with TRBJ2-3; TRBD2 matches 11 bases. The CDR3 has 15 amino acids. The trim removed 4 bases at V and 1 base at J, leaving 1 base unmatched. Here the CDR3 DNA reads TGTGCCAGCAGTTGGGGACTAGCGGGCACAGATACGCAGTATTTT. Translating gives CASSWGLAGTDTQYF.

About this clonotype itself: Being one base from a much bigger clone, this may be a read error. The gene calls are TRBV7-2 and TRBJ2-3; TRBD2 matches at 11 bases. CDR1 is SGHTA and CDR2 is FQGNSA in the germline V gene. The CDR3 runs to 15 residues. The CDR3 coding sequence is TGTGCCAGCAGCTTAGACACTAGCGGGGGAGATTCGCAGTATTTT. Its translation: CASSLDTSGGDSQYF.

The sample holds a few counts of this clonotype. The J gene is TRBJ1-2, the V gene TRBV5-1; 8 positions agree with TRBD1. J was trimmed by 3 bases and V by 4 bases; bases with no gene match: 17. CDR1 is SGHRS and CDR2 is YFSETQ in the germline V gene. CDR3 length equals 18 residues. The DNA of the CDR3 is TGCGCCAGCAGCCCCGTGGGCCGGGACAGGATGACTTACTATGGCTACACCTTC. This sequence encodes CASSPVGRDRMTYYGYTF.

The rearrangement uses TRBV11-2 and TRBJ2-5; weak D call: TRBD2 (6 bases). V lost 3 bases, J lost 0 bases, and 17 bases lay in between. The CDR3 is 17 residues long. The germline V gene has CDR1 SGHAT and CDR2 FQNNGV. The CDR3 reads CASSLVVGGAYQETQYF. CDR3 bases: TGTGCCAGCAGCTTGGTCGTGGGGGGAGCCTACCAAGAGACCCAGTACTTC.